The 13 T cell receptor beta chains presented below share a single source sample, sequenced in a study of blood T cell repertoires in COVID-19. The assay was immunoSEQ multiplex PCR, and TCRdb's table has in-frame clones only and misses some. The sample includes roughly 400,000 clones, 70% to 90% of them seen just once. The sequenced material came from peripheral blood. All receptors derive from a woman aged 55-70 years with COVID-19, enrolled during active disease.

The table lists this clone with a few counts. The V and J genes are TRBV3-1 (or the pseudogene TRBV3-2) and TRBJ2-4; TRBD2 aligns across 9 bases. V shed 0 bases and J 7 bases; nucleotides not matched to a gene: 13. The CDR3 totals 18 residues. CDR1 is LGHDT, CDR2 YNNKEL, per germline (reference sequence). The CDR3 bases are TGTGCCAGCAGCCAAGATCCGGTGGGCGGGGGGGCATGGAACATTCAGTACTTC. It encodes CASSQDPVGGGAWNIQYF.

DNA of the CDR3: TGCGCCAGCAGCTTGGAGCACCAACGCAACACTGAAGCTTTCTTT. Amino acid sequence: CASSLEHQRNTEAFF. The chain joins TRBV5-1 to TRBJ1-1, with D uncertain. CDR1 and CDR2 from the germline V gene are SGHRS and YFSETQ. The CDR3 is 15 residues long. The germline V and J ends were trimmed by 0 bases and 2 bases, with 11 bases remaining between them. The complete variable domain, with remaining parts taken from reference TRBV5-1 and TRBJ1-1, reads KAGVTQTPRYLIKTRGQQVTLSCSPISGHRSVSWYQQTPGQGLQFLFEYFSETQRNKGNFPGRFSGRQFSNSRSEMNVSTLELGDSALYLCASSLEHQRNTEAFFGQGTRLTVV.

The rearrangement links TRBV5-1 to TRBJ2-7, with 11 bases lining up with TRBD1. The CDR3 runs to 14 residues. The J segment lost 6 bases and the V segment lost 4 bases, leaving 6 bases of the junction unmatched. Per germline, CDR1 SGHRS and CDR2 YFSETQ. In nucleotides, the CDR3 is TGCGCCAGCAGCGACAGGACAGGGGGCGGCGAGCAGTACTTC. This translates into CASSDRTGGGEQYF.

The genes are TRBV11-2 and TRBJ2-5, with D uncertain. Germline CDR1 is SGHAT and CDR2 is FQNNGV. V lost 0 bases and J 0 bases, leaving 5 bases between the germline ends. This CDR3 is built from 14 residues. DNA for the CDR3: TGTGCCAGCAGCTTAGATCTGTACCAAGAGACCCAGTACTTC. Its translation is CASSLDLYQETQYF.

CDR3 residues: CASSPRGPVDGGEAFF. DNA of the CDR3: TGTGCCAGCAGCCCCAGGGGGCCAGTAGACGGTGGGGAAGCTTTCTTT. The gene calls are TRBV7-2 and TRBJ1-1, with 8 positions matching TRBD1. Germline loops: CDR1 SGHTA, CDR2 FQGNSA. The CDR3 has 16 amino acids. V gave up 5 bases and J gave up 8 bases; unmatched junction bases: 16.

V gene TRBV6-5 combines with J gene TRBJ2-1; D perhaps matches TRBD2 (5 bases). The germline CDR1 and CDR2 sequences are MNHEY and SVGAGI. V dropped 7 bases and J dropped 1 base, with 14 bases sitting between them. This CDR3 spans 15 amino acids. This chain's CDR3 is CASTRTRASYNEQFF. CDR3 nucleotides: TGTGCCAGCACCAGGACTCGCGCTTCCTACAATGAGCAGTTCTTC.

Turning to this clone: The sample carries other DNA sequences with the same CDR3. The chain recombines TRBV5-1 with TRBJ2-3; the D is unclear. V was cut by 1 base and J by 4 bases, with 4 bases left in between. Germline CDR1 and CDR2: SGHRS and YFSETQ. CDR3 size: 12 residues. The CDR3 loop reads CASSLSSDTQYF. DNA for the CDR3: TGCGCCAGCAGCTTGTCTTCAGATACGCAGTATTTT.

This clone was observed a few times. The chain employs TRBV7-2 and TRBJ2-7, with a possible D match to TRBD1 (5 bases). The CDR3 extends over 12 amino acids. Trimming left V 5 bases short and J 5 bases short, with 10 bases between. Germline V CDR1 and CDR2: SGHTA, FQGNSA. The CDR3 DNA reads as TGTGCCAGCAGCGTGGTCAGGGACGAGCAGTACTTC. This sequence encodes CASSVVRDEQYF.

The CDR3 sequence is CASSPGHKNQPQHF. The CDR3 nucleotides are TGTGCCAGCAGCCCCGGACACAAAAATCAGCCCCAGCATTTT. The chain carries TRBV9 and TRBJ1-5; D possibly corresponds to TRBD1 (5 bases). Germline V gene data show CDR1 as SGDLS and CDR2 as YYNGEE. The length of the CDR3 is 14 residues. V dropped 4 bases and J dropped 4 bases, with 12 bases sitting between them.

This clone was found once. V usage is TRBV15 and J usage is TRBJ1-5; D might be TRBD1 (6 bases). The CDR3 sequence is 15 residues long. Per the germline V gene, CDR1 is LNHNV and CDR2 is YYDKDF (reference sequence). Trimming left V 0 bases short and J 4 bases short, with 10 bases between. The CDR3 protein is CATSREGQENQPQHF. CDR3 in DNA: TGTGCCACCAGCAGAGAGGGACAAGAAAATCAGCCCCAGCATTTT.

The rearrangement joins TRBV19 to TRBJ1-6; tentatively, D is TRBD1 (5 bases). Trimming removed 6 bases at V and 10 bases at J, with 13 bases between. The length of the CDR3 is 13 residues. Germline CDR1 is LNHDA and CDR2 is SQIVND (reference sequence). CDR3 nucleotides: TGTGCCAGTAGCGACAGACGAAACTCACCCCTCCACTTT. Translating gives CASSDRRNSPLHF.

The V and J genes are TRBV19 and TRBJ2-6; 7 nucleotides line up with TRBD1. Losses at the gene ends were 3 bases for V and 3 bases for J; bases not matched to a gene: 8. Germline lookup yields CDR1 LNHDA and CDR2 SQIVND (reference sequence). This CDR3 region has 17 residues. The DNA for the CDR3 is TGTGCCAGTAGTATCACCAGGGGGAAACTTGGGGCCAACGTCCTGACTTTC. It encodes CASSITRGKLGANVLTF.

The rearrangement joins TRBV5-1 to TRBJ2-2; 8 positions match TRBD1. The germline V gene encodes CDR1 SGHRS and CDR2 YFSETQ. Trimming took 0 bases from V and 0 from J; bases not matched to a gene: 4. CDR3 length: 17 amino acids. CDR3 sequence reads: CASSLGQGWANTGELFF. DNA of the CDR3: TGCGCCAGCAGCTTGGGACAGGGGTGGGCGAACACCGGGGAGCTGTTTTTT.